These 8 T cell receptor beta chains were all obtained from the same sample, sequenced in a study of OX40 agonist ivuxolimab in advanced cancers. Generated by immunoSEQ multiplex PCR, the TCRdb table keeps only in-frame clones and is missing some. This sample has 60,000 or so clones, with approximately 85% found just once. The input for sequencing was CD4+ or CD8+ T cells sorted from blood, taken in a trial of the OX40 agonist ivuxolimab. These TCRs come from an adult with an advanced solid tumor such as melanoma, head and neck, liver or kidney cancer.

The chain recombines TRBV6-5 with TRBJ2-4; 9 positions agree with TRBD1. V lost 5 bases, J lost 1 base, and 3 bases stayed unmatched. The CDR3 extends over 15 amino acids. Per the germline V gene, CDR1 is MNHEY and CDR2 is SVGAGI. CDR3 sequence reads: CASSTQGAAKNIQYF. The CDR3 bases are TGTGCCAGCAGTACACAGGGGGCGGCCAAAAACATTCAGTACTTC.

A few counts support this clone. V usage is TRBV2 and J usage is TRBJ2-3; no definite D call. The CDR3 has 14 amino acids. From germline, CDR1 is SNHLY and CDR2 FYNNEI. V shed 8 bases and J shed 6 bases, with 18 bases lying between them. Here the CDR3 reads CASRDSLVEDTQYF. CDR3 coding DNA: TGTGCCAGCCGAGATTCCCTAGTAGAGGATACGCAGTATTTT. Supplemented by reference TRBV2 and TRBJ2-3, the full variable domain reads EPEVTQTPSHQVTQMGQEVILRCVPISNHLYFYWYRQILGQKVEFLVSFYNNEISEKSEIFDDQFSVERPDGSNFTLKIRSTKLEDSAMYFCASRDSLVEDTQYFGPGTRLTVL.

This clone was seen once. This chain connects TRBV29-1 to TRBJ1-5; D gene ambiguous. The CDR3 is 12 residues long. V lost 7 bases and J lost 3, with 10 bases in between. In germline, CDR1 is SQVTM, CDR2 ANQGSEA. CDR3 DNA: TGCAGCGCCCAGGCCGCCAATCAGCCCCAGCATTTT. It codes for CSAQAANQPQHF.

The V call is TRBV19, the J call TRBJ2-3, with D possibly TRBD1 on 5 matching bases. The CDR3 spans 14 residues. Looked up from germline, CDR1 is LNHDA and CDR2 is SQIVND (reference sequence). The V end was cut by 3 bases, the J end by 5 bases, with 12 bases between. The CDR3 here is CASSIRGAGDTQYF. The CDR3, as DNA: TGTGCCAGTAGTATTCGTGGGGCAGGAGATACGCAGTATTTT.

In DNA, the CDR3 is TGTGCCAGCGGGCGGGGCATCGTTCAGTACGAGCAGTACTTC. Protein sequence: CASGRGIVQYEQYF. J is TRBJ2-7 and V is TRBV6-5; possibly TRBD2 for D (6 bases). Germline CDR1 MNHEY, CDR2 SVGAGI. V was shortened by 8 bases and J by 4 bases, with 18 bases between the two germline ends. CDR3 length: 14 residues.

The rearrangement links TRBV19 to TRBJ1-2; weak D call: TRBD1 (5 bases). CDR1 is LNHDA, CDR2 SQIVND, per germline (reference sequence). CDR3 size: 14 residues. Trimming pared 4 bases from V and 1 base from J, leaving 10 bases between. The CDR3 coding sequence is TGTGCCAGTAGTACATTACAGGATAACTATGGCTACACCTTC. Translating it yields CASSTLQDNYGYTF.

V gene TRBV4-2 combines with J gene TRBJ1-1; possibly TRBD1 for D (6 bases). CDR1 is LGHNA and CDR2 is YNFKEQ in the germline V gene. CDR3 length: 16 amino acids. V lost 8 bases, J lost 8 bases, and 27 bases lay in between. The CDR3 is CASRGGTSGRAVEAFF. The CDR3 coding sequence is TGTGCCAGCCGGGGGGGCACCTCAGGGCGCGCGGTAGAAGCTTTCTTT.

The V gene is TRBV28, the J gene TRBJ1-2, with D unclear. V was cut by 5 bases and J by 3 bases, with 4 bases left in between. This CDR3 has 11 amino acids. Germline CDR1 is MDHEN and CDR2 is SYDVKM. The CDR3 bases are TGTGCCAGCAGTCTGGACTATGGCTACACCTTC. This encodes CASSLDYGYTF.